Below, 27 T cell receptor beta chains from the same sample are listed, as sequenced in a study of CD8+ T cells in alopecia areata. Sample treatment: oral pan-JAK inhibitor, 5-10 mg twice daily. The sequencing template was cDNA reverse transcribed from extracted RNA. Using immunoSEQ multiplex PCR, the repertoire was profiled, and TCRdb retains in-frame clones only, with some absent. This sample carries 270,000 or so clones, roughly 50% of them seen once, and the ten largest clones take about 1.8%. The starting material was CD4+ T cells sorted from blood, obtained at week 24, from a patient treated with tofacitinib. The receptor set was obtained from a human donor with alopecia areata.

CDR3 nucleotide sequence: TGCAGCGTTGAACCCCAGAGATTGGGGAACACTGAAGCTTTCTTT. As protein: CSVEPQRLGNTEAFF. The chain links TRBV29-1 to TRBJ1-1; D is ambiguous. The CDR3 has 15 residues. V lost 2 bases, J lost 1 base, and 14 bases lay in between. Germline values: CDR1 SQVTM, CDR2 ANQGSEA.

CDR3 region: CASSRWTGGTNEQFF. The CDR3 DNA is TGTGCCAGCAGCCGCTGGACAGGGGGCACCAATGAGCAGTTCTTC. The chain recombines TRBV5-6 with TRBJ2-1; 11 bases are shared with TRBD1. The V gene's germline CDR1 is SGHDT and CDR2 YYEEEE. V lost 4 bases, J lost 6 bases, and 6 bases stayed unmatched. The CDR3 loop spans 15 amino acids.

J is TRBJ2-6 and V is TRBV9, with D uncertain. Germline V CDR1 and CDR2: SGDLS, YYNGEE. This CDR3 is 15 amino acids long. V lost 0 bases and J lost 3, with 7 bases in between. The CDR3 DNA sequence: TGTGCCAGCAGCGTAGTAGGGTTTGGGGCCAACGTCCTGACTTTC. It translates to CASSVVGFGANVLTF.

The V and J genes are TRBV19 and TRBJ1-1, with 7 bases fitting TRBD1. V gave up 5 bases and J gave up 3 bases; unmatched junction bases: 6. Germline CDR1 reads LNHDA; CDR2 reads SQIVND (reference sequence). The CDR3 has 14 residues. The CDR3: CASSFQGGDTEAFF. Here the CDR3 DNA reads TGTGCCAGTAGTTTCCAGGGGGGGGACACTGAAGCTTTCTTT.

The chain couples TRBV2 to TRBJ2-6; D is ambiguous. V lost 5 bases, J lost 7 bases, and 12 bases lay in between. Germline V lookup: CDR1 SNHLY, CDR2 FYNNEI. The CDR3 sequence is 14 residues long. The CDR3 here is CASSNPPFANVLTF. As DNA, the CDR3 is TGTGCCAGCAGTAACCCCCCCTTCGCCAACGTCCTGACTTTC.

J is TRBJ1-4 and V is TRBV28; D is undetermined. V was clipped by 3 bases and J by 6 bases, with 17 bases between them. The CDR3 length is 16 residues. Germline V gene lookup returns CDR1 MDHEN and CDR2 SYDVKM. The chain's CDR3 is CASSFRPGVLDEKLFF. Written as DNA, the CDR3 is TGTGCCAGCAGTTTCCGACCCGGGGTCCTGGATGAAAAACTGTTTTTT.

The chain carries TRBV18 and TRBJ2-2; D perhaps matches TRBD1 (6 bases). The CDR3 length is 16 residues. Per germline, CDR1 KGHSH and CDR2 LQKENI. Between the trimmed V and J ends, which lost 3 bases and 7 bases, there was a span of 18 bases. Here the CDR3 reads CASSPTRDTRNGELFF. The CDR3 coding sequence is TGTGCCAGCTCACCCACCAGGGACACAAGGAACGGGGAGCTGTTTTTT.

The gene calls are TRBV15 and TRBJ2-2; 10 bases are a match to TRBD2. In germline, CDR1 is LNHNV, CDR2 YYDKDF (reference sequence). There are 19 residues in the CDR3. Trimming took 5 bases from V and 0 from J; bases not matched to a gene: 12. The CDR3 coding sequence is TGTGCCACCAGCTCCGGAGCGGGGGGGCACAGGACGAACACCGGGGAGCTGTTTTTT. Amino acids: CATSSGAGGHRTNTGELFF. Supplemented by reference TRBV15 and TRBJ2-2, the full variable domain reads DAMVIQNPRYQVTQFGKPVTLSCSQTLNHNVMYWYQQKSSQAPKLLFHYYDKDFNNEADTPDNFQSRRPNTSFCFLDIRSPGLGDTAMYLCATSSGAGGHRTNTGELFFGEGSRLTVL.

V is TRBV29-1 and J is TRBJ2-3, with D possibly being TRBD1 (6 bases). Germline V lookup: CDR1 SQVTM, CDR2 ANQGSEA. Trimming removed 3 bases at V and 1 base at J, with 11 bases between. The length of the CDR3 is 14 residues. The chain's CDR3 is CSVEAGVGTDTQYF. CDR3 DNA sequence: TGCAGCGTTGAGGCAGGGGTTGGCACAGATACGCAGTATTTT.

The rearrangement links TRBV30 to TRBJ2-3; a possible D gene is TRBD1 (6 bases). There are 13 residues in the CDR3. Germline loops: CDR1 GTSNPN, CDR2 SVGIG (reference sequence). The CDR3 here is CTYTRGYTDTQYF. Written as DNA, the CDR3 is TGTACCTACACCAGGGGATACACAGATACGCAGTATTTT.

V gene TRBV9 combines with J gene TRBJ1-2; 9 bases fit TRBD1. Germline loops: CDR1 SGDLS, CDR2 YYNGEE. Trimming took 0 bases from V and 7 from J; bases not matched to a gene: 4. The CDR3 contains 14 residues. The CDR3 nucleotides are TGTGCCAGCAGCGTAGTGGGGACAGGGACTGGCTACACCTTC. Its translation: CASSVVGTGTGYTF.

The DNA for the CDR3 is TGTGCCAGCAGCGGACAGGGGGCGACCACTGAAGCTTTCTTT. Translation: CASSGQGATTEAFF. The chain recombines TRBV2 with TRBJ1-1; 11 bases align to TRBD1. The CDR3 is 14 amino acids. With 6 bases clipped from V and 4 bases from J, the junction kept 4 bases outside the gene matches. CDR1 and CDR2 from the germline V gene are SNHLY and FYNNEI.

This clone occurred a few times. The V and J genes are TRBV18 and TRBJ2-7, with D hard to call. This CDR3 comprises 15 residues. The germline CDR1 and CDR2 sequences are KGHSH and LQKENI. V was pared by 1 base and J by 2 bases, with 12 bases between. The CDR3 nucleotides read TGTGCCAGCTCACCACAAGCCGACACTGCCTACGAGCAGTACTTC. Its translation: CASSPQADTAYEQYF.

This chain joins TRBV7-9 and TRBJ1-1; D is undetermined. Trimming stripped 1 base from V and 5 bases from J, with 11 bases between. Germline CDR1 reads SEHNR; CDR2 reads FQNEAQ (reference sequence). This CDR3 is 14 amino acids long. CDR3 loop: CASSLVEGRTEAFF. The CDR3 DNA sequence: TGTGCCAGCAGCTTAGTTGAGGGTCGGACTGAAGCTTTCTTT.

J is TRBJ2-1 and V is TRBV30; D possibly uses TRBD1 or TRBD2 (6 bases each). Germline assignment: CDR1 GTSNPN and CDR2 SVGIG (reference sequence). The V and J ends lost 1 base and 10 bases respectively, with 17 bases between them. The CDR3 length is 14 residues. The CDR3 region is CAWSERRGAGEQFF. The CDR3 bases are TGTGCCTGGAGTGAAAGAAGGGGGGCAGGAGAGCAGTTCTTC.

There are a few counts of this clone. The J gene is TRBJ2-3, the V gene TRBV7-9, with 9 positions matching TRBD1. J was trimmed by 4 bases and V by 5 bases; bases with no gene match: 4. The germline V gene has CDR1 SEHNR and CDR2 FQNEAQ (reference sequence). The CDR3 is 14 amino acids. CDR3: CASSRTGAADTQYF. CDR3 in DNA: TGTGCCAGCAGCCGGACAGGGGCGGCAGATACGCAGTATTTT.

The chain recombines TRBV30 with TRBJ2-7; 7 positions match TRBD2. Germline values: CDR1 GTSNPN, CDR2 SVGIG (reference sequence). V gave up 3 bases and J gave up 3 bases; unmatched junction bases: 5. The CDR3 has 13 amino acids. CDR3 region: CAWRLAGVYEQYF. DNA for the CDR3: TGTGCCTGGAGACTTGCGGGGGTCTACGAGCAGTACTTC.

A remark on this clone: Different DNA sequences within this sample yield the same CDR3. This chain connects TRBV4-1 to TRBJ1-1; 9 bases agree with TRBD1. V was clipped by 2 bases and J by 4 bases; unmatched bases: 2. The CDR3 sequence is 14 residues long. From germline, CDR1 is MGHRA and CDR2 YSYEKL. CDR3 protein: CASSQPGQGTEAFF. The CDR3 region has the DNA TGCGCCAGCAGCCAACCGGGACAGGGCACTGAAGCTTTCTTT.

The chain employs TRBV7-2 and TRBJ1-4, with TRBD1 matching 7 bases. Losses at the gene ends were 5 bases for V and 8 bases for J; bases not matched to a gene: 5. Germline CDR1 and CDR2: SGHTA and FQGNSA. CDR3 length equals 13 residues. The CDR3 reads CASSEMTGEKLFF. Written as DNA, the CDR3 is TGTGCCAGCAGCGAAATGACAGGGGAAAAACTGTTTTTT.

V and J are TRBV4-2 and TRBJ1-1; TRBD1 matches at 8 bases. Germline CDR1 reads LGHNA; CDR2 reads YNFKEQ. The CDR3 spans 16 residues. With 0 bases clipped from V and 5 bases from J, the junction kept 8 bases outside the gene matches. In DNA, the CDR3 is TGTGCCAGCAGCCAAGATGGACAGGGAGGAGGGACTGAAGCTTTCTTT. It codes for CASSQDGQGGGTEAFF.

For the CDR3, the DNA is TGCACCAGCAGCCAAGACGCGGGGAGTCCCACCTACGAGCAGTACTTC. Its protein product is CTSSQDAGSPTYEQYF. V gene TRBV1 combines with J gene TRBJ2-7; the D call of TRBD2 is as the table states it, not checked on the DNA. TRBV1 is noted as a pseudogene. This CDR3 spans 16 amino acids.

This clone was counted between two and nine times. V is TRBV4-1 and J is TRBJ1-1; maybe TRBD1 (5 bases). The CDR3 is 18 amino acids. Deletions cut 1 base from V and 0 bases from J, with 18 bases between. Germline V gene sequence: CDR1 MGHRA, CDR2 YSYEKL. This chain's CDR3 is CASSQVGGAGTLNTEAFF. The CDR3 coding sequence is TGCGCCAGCAGCCAAGTCGGAGGGGCAGGTACGTTGAACACTGAAGCTTTCTTT.

The chain is built from TRBV9 and TRBJ1-6; possibly TRBD1 for D (6 bases). Germline-derived CDR1 and CDR2 are SGDLS and YYNGEE. This CDR3 is 15 amino acids long. Trimming shortened V by 2 bases and J by 7 bases, and 13 bases separated the two germline ends. Written as DNA, the CDR3 is TGTGCCAGCAGCGTGGGGGGACAACCAAATTCACCCCTCCACTTT. It codes for CASSVGGQPNSPLHF.

CDR3 sequence (DNA): TGTGCCAGCAGCGCCTATTCGGCAGGGGGCGCAGAGACCCAGTACTTC. It specifies CASSAYSAGGAETQYF. The chain couples TRBV7-9 to TRBJ2-5; 8 bases are shared with TRBD1. The V gene end was trimmed by 5 bases and the J gene end by 4 bases; junction bases not matched to a gene: 12. The CDR3 runs to 16 residues. CDR1 and CDR2 (germline): SEHNR, FQNEAQ (reference sequence).

The chain couples TRBV12-5 to TRBJ2-1; 7 bases fit TRBD1. Germline V gene data show CDR1 as LGHNT and CDR2 as FRNRAP. V lost 4 bases, J lost 2 bases, and 5 bases stayed unmatched. This CDR3 is built from 15 residues. CDR3 amino acids: CASGSYGTAYNEQFF. Written as DNA, the CDR3 is TGTGCTAGTGGTTCGTACGGGACAGCCTACAATGAGCAGTTCTTC.

This clone was recorded only once. The chain couples TRBV7-9 to TRBJ2-5; D remains ambiguous. V gave up 0 bases and J gave up 1 base, with 12 bases separating them. CDR3 length: 16 amino acids. The germline V gene encodes CDR1 SEHNR and CDR2 FQNEAQ (reference sequence). The CDR3 reads CASSLAGSLLQETQYF. In DNA form, the CDR3 reads TGTGCCAGCAGCTTAGCCGGCAGCCTCCTCCAAGAGACCCAGTACTTC.

J is TRBJ1-1 and V is TRBV7-2; D remains unclear. Germline CDR1 and CDR2: SGHTA and FQGNSA. This CDR3 comprises 14 residues. Trimming left V 3 bases short and J 3 bases short, with 11 bases between. The CDR3 DNA follows: TGTGCCAGCAGCTTCGTCCCCGGGGACACTGAAGCTTTCTTT. Translation: CASSFVPGDTEAFF.